The present T cell receptor (beta chain) was sequenced within a study of T cell repertoires in ileal Crohn's disease. For the study at large: About half received postoperative treatment, some 11 with thiopurines and 18 anti-TNF. Biopsies of the neoterminal ileum at postoperative colonoscopy form M6 samples.

To note about this clone: Its antigen is not known.

The CDR3 contains 16 residues. Trimming took 8 bases from V and 0 from J, leaving 14 bases between them. Germline assignment: CDR1 LGHNA and CDR2 YNFKEQ. Per sample, roughly 0.45 micrograms of biopsy DNA were TCRB immunosequenced. Sequenced by immunoSEQ multiplex PCR; TCRdb stores in-frame clones only, minus some. This table holds some 4,700 clones, roughly 80% found once. Described time point: neoterminal ileum biopsy at postoperative endoscopy, about 6 months after surgery. Study-level findings and limits: Compared with CD4 T cells, sorted CD8 cells carried more expanded clones.

V gene TRBV4-2 combines with J gene TRBJ2-6; D call uncertain. The clonotype comes from an adult with Crohn's disease. The sample taken for sequencing was ileal tissue. Written as DNA, the CDR3 is TGTGCCAGCCGCCTGGACCTAAGCTCTGGGGCCAACGTCCTGACTTTC. Protein product: CASRLDLSSGANVLTF.